This T cell receptor beta chain is drawn from a study of shared clonotypes between healthy human individuals. Study information: In total, the donors were a couple of women and a few men aged 18 to 49.

Evenly divided among several immunoSEQ plates was the genomic DNA of each subset. Here immunoSEQ multiplex PCR was the method, and the copy in TCRdb shows in-frame clones only, minus some. This sample carries roughly 500,000 clones, roughly four fifths of them seen once, and the ten largest clones take approximately 13%. Only Caucasian adults living in Nashville, Tennessee made up the donor group. The study used 83 million or so PBMCs per unsorted sample for genomic DNA. The clonotype comes from a woman between 40 and 55 years old in good health. Some clones in this sample may be carry-over from other donors' samples. Sample: PBMCs.

This chain's CDR3 is CASSTRGGFSSGANVLTF. The DNA of the CDR3 is TGTGCCAGCAGTACCCGCGGGGGATTCAGCTCTGGGGCCAACGTCCTGACTTTC. The rearrangement links TRBV25-1 to TRBJ2-6, with 7 bases matching TRBD2. Trimming at V came to 5 bases and at J to 0 bases, leaving 10 bases not matched to a gene. CDR3 length: 18 amino acids. Germline lookup yields CDR1 MGHDK and CDR2 SYGVNS.